This T cell receptor (beta chain) was identified during a study of cytomegalovirus exposure and HLA in healthy donors (dated by TCRdb to the late 2010s). Regarding the research as a whole: An earlier analysis of 587 of the donors reported approximately 290 Gb of sequence data and roughly 110 million unique TCR beta sequences from roughly 200 million T cells. A later genetic analysis used genome-wide SNP genotypes for about 60% of the roughly 670 donors, treating that subset as a discovery cohort. HLA typing included class I and class II loci at four-digit resolution. Among 300 to 500 genotyped donors of the cohort, an average of around 250,000 unique TCR beta nucleotide sequences was sequenced per donor, of which about 18% were non-productive. In an earlier analysis of around 540 of the donors, high-throughput TCR beta sequencing was used to judge whether each TCR beta V gene segment behaved as functional or pseudogenic. A later analysis re-examined previously published TCR beta repertoires from more than 650 donors and added high-resolution HLA genotyping to investigate patterns of TCR occurrence. About 280 gigabases of sequencing data and approximately 85 million unique TCR sequences were included in an early release covering about 600 HLA-typed donors. A few DR-DQ haplotypes were treated as single units for association and clustering because of strong linkage in the cohort. All discovery cohort repertoires had been generated on a single sequencing platform. Typing coverage varied by locus: roughly 629-640 donors for A, B, C, DRB1 and DQB1; about 520 for DQA1; around 570 for DPA1; approximately 450 for DPB1. Donor age, sex, ethnicity and CMV serostatus were compiled alongside the repertoire data. To predict cytomegalovirus infection status, the study combined high-throughput TCR immunosequencing, statistical association of individual TCRs with disease status, and machine learning. The aim of the study was to test whether cataloging public T cell receptors could identify signatures of past pathogen exposure. Along with the roughly 670-subject first cohort, a separate validation cohort of around 110 different subjects was used. Of the 398 genotyped donors, approximately 82% fell in the genetic ancestry cluster associated with self-reported Caucasian donors. The later analysis used no new phenotypic data to find candidate immune exposures, relying instead on TCR beta sequences and their occurrence across donors. The T cell repertoires of about 700 subjects were profiled by immunosequencing and related to cytomegalovirus serostatus. Beyond this particular receptor, the publication reports: In a later genetic analysis, fewer N-insertions in productive TCRs were reported among donors in an Asian-associated ancestry cluster than the approximately 670-donor mean. In a later analysis, 15,000 to 20,000 TCR beta sequences were associated with specific HLA alleles at a false discovery rate of 0.05. Because some donors lacked HLA typing at each locus, the association tests relied only on the typed subset. This cohort had only TCR beta chains sequenced, and the lack of alpha or paired-chain data limited which features could be detected. A later analysis found that HLA-associated TCR beta chains were more clonally expanded and had lower generation probabilities than equally common non-associated chains. Linkage disequilibrium might explain the correlated functional status among segregating V segments, but an unknown experimental factor could not be ruled out. Presence/absence analyses assumed roughly uniform sequencing depth across donors, an assumption that may not hold. CMV serostatus was the only immune exposure information available for the cohort. A further reported finding was that TCR beta sequences accurately predicted the HLA-A and HLA-B alleles for most subjects in the first cohort. A later genetic analysis associated a missense DCLRE1C variant with V-gene and J-gene trimming of TCR beta chains, and an independent cohort replicated the association. Some IMGT-functional V segments, including TRBV6-2 and TRBV6-3, could not be distinguished by the 87-base-pair reads and were therefore excluded. A cluster of highly shared sequence variants was judged likely to be a technical artifact of the sequencing pipeline. The authors suggested that the approach could potentially be generalized to other disease states and immunological phenotypes. The study listed around 160 TCR beta chains as associated with cytomegalovirus. In vitro tests confirmed that a few of the cytomegalovirus-associated TCR beta chains recognize cytomegalovirus antigens. In an earlier analysis of 587 of the donors, most TCR beta V segments were observed in productive rearrangements about 87% or about 30% of the time, broadly matching IMGT annotations. Several of the top co-occurrence clusters appeared to be linked to parvovirus B19, influenza, CMV and Epstein-Barr virus, according to a later analysis. In a later analysis, most CMV-associated TCR beta chains were found to appear HLA-restricted, with HLA associations seemingly driven largely by CMV exposure. Because counts were too low, seventeen rarely observed V segments, including chromosome 9 orphons, were left out of the earlier analysis of several hundred of the donors. According to a later analysis, TCR association rates differed among HLA loci, with DRB1 alleles showing the most associated TCRs and HLA-C alleles showing the fewest. The classifier was reported to diagnose cytomegalovirus status with high specificity and sensitivity in both the original cohort and the validation cohort. Most TCR sequences were observed very rarely across donors, whereas some public TCRs were present in many individuals. When HLA alleles, especially DR and DQ, strongly co-occurred, attributing TCR associations to individual alleles was difficult.

About this clone: Its antigen is not yet known. It has no much larger one-base neighbor in the sample; base qualities were not kept.

The method behind the library was the immunoSEQ multiplex PCR assay. For the multiplex PCR, a mixture combining 60 forward primers for TCR Vbeta segments and 13 reverse primers for TCR Jbeta segments was used. The CDR3 region of rearranged TCR beta genes was amplified from genomic DNA by a multiplex PCR assay. On the Illumina HiSeq System, the amplified TCR beta libraries were sequenced as 87-base-pair reads. The authors' analysis ran thus. In a later analysis, tens of millions of unique TCR beta chains were counted across the 500 to 700 repertoires, and about 9.9 million of these chains were shared by at least two donors. A nearest-neighbor algorithm error-corrected the raw reads and collapsed the reads into unique sequences, merging closely related sequences to remove PCR and sequencing errors. Alignment of CDR3 sequences to IMGT reference sequences was used to assign V, D and J gene segments. For a sequence to be retained, at least a six-nucleotide match to both a V gene segment and a J gene segment was required. Rearrangements were classified as productive when the CDR3 lacked stop codons and remained in frame with V and J, and all other rearrangements were classified as non-productive. Following IMGT convention, CDR3 was defined as the stretch from the second conserved V-encoded cysteine to the conserved J-encoded phenylalanine. The earlier analysis of about 620 of the donors excluded sequences that lacked an unambiguous match to a single V gene segment. In an earlier analysis of approximately 550 of the donors, V segments were called functional above 56.7% productive rearrangements and were called segregating when the between-donor standard deviation exceeded 5%. A statistical classification framework was built to diagnose cytomegalovirus status from the catalog of TCR beta chain sequences. In a later analysis, TCR nucleotide sequences were compared against IMGT/GENE-DB human TR gene sequences so that V and J genes could be assigned. In a later analysis, CDR3 sequences and most-parsimonious VDJ recombination scenarios were assigned using the TCRdist pipeline. In a later analysis, each TCR beta chain was defined by its CDR3 amino acid sequence together with its V-gene family, and reads without a unique V-gene family were excluded. To address suspected cross-contamination and a sequencing artifact, a later analysis removed around 590 highly shared, low-generation-probability nucleotide sequences. In a later analysis, a clonal expansion index for each public chain was calculated from normalized within-repertoire ranks of inferred template counts. In a later analysis, generation probabilities were computed using a VDJ recombination model fitted to out-of-frame rearrangements, and the results were checked against IGoR. In a later analysis, TCR-TCR, TCR-HLA and TCR-CMV co-occurrence was scored with hypergeometric tests, and a repertoire-size bias correction was applied to TCR pairs. A later analysis estimated false discovery rates by permuting HLA or CMV assignments 20 times. In a later analysis, co-occurring TCRs were grouped using DBSCAN, and TCRdist sequence similarity was added for clustering within HLA-allele-positive subsets. For co-occurrence clustering, repertoires with fewer than 30,000 or more than 120,000 public chains were excluded, along with 5 or 6 repertoires with anomalous nucleotide sharing. Not all clones reach the TCRdb copy of this immuneACCESS table, which keeps in-frame sequences only. Checked studies attribute under half of the gap to unresolved V genes and leave the rest unexplained. That table supplies the V and J calls and clone size; D and trimming were determined from the DNA. A total of about 160,000 clones appear in this sample, roughly two thirds of them only once. 2.5% to 3% of the sample is taken by the ten largest.

The cohort was made up of 500 to 800 healthy bone marrow donors. All cohort members were sampled while nominally healthy, although unrecorded immune exposures were likely present. The donor tested CMV seronegative, placing the donor among the 350 or so seronegative members of the cohort. Each donor provided a peripheral blood sample, and peripheral blood mononuclear cells were used for TCR beta sequencing. The Qiagen DNeasy Blood Extraction Kit was used to extract genomic DNA from the blood cell samples. The CDR3 covers 13 residues, taking in both the cysteine and the phenylalanine. Kept here is only the CDR3 DNA, which spans 39 bases and is read in frame from base 1. From V the trimming removes 11 bases and from J it removes 7 bases, while the gene matches leave 11 bases of the junction unaccounted for. As encoded in the germline V gene, CDR1 is KGHSH while CDR2 is LQKENI.

Source material: PBMCs. This TCR derives from a woman aged 30 to 39 in good health and CMV-seronegative. The V and J genes are TRBV18 and TRBJ1-2; 9 bases in the middle match TRBD1. The encoded CDR3 is CAGTYGTGLGYTF. The nucleotides are TGTGCCGGAACTTACGGGACAGGGCTTGGCTACACCTTC.